These T cell receptor beta chains were read from a single sample in a study of T-cell reconstitution after alpha-beta-depleted transplantation in children. TCRdb re-called the PCR reads with MiXCR, one entry per CDR3 protein. The sample lists around 580,000 distinct CDR3 sequences, 23% occurring once. Specimen: PBMCs, mostly from graft donor cells, collected 360 days after TCRalphabeta/CD19-depleted stem cell transplant. The source is a boy under two years old who had a stem cell transplant for acute myeloid leukemia, so the T cells may come from the graft donor. The CDR3 runs from the conserved cysteine through the conserved F or W. Each record gives: V gene, clone size, D gene, J gene, CDR3 protein, CDR3 DNA. The D gene is left open where the match is weak. A row's size may be missing; if present it is once, few, many or a size class.

V: TRBV28; size: many; D: -; J: TRBJ2-1; CDR3: CASSLSGRGQSSYNEQFF; DNA: TGTGCCAGCAGTTTATCAGGAAGGGGCCAGAGCTCCTACAATGAGCAGTTCTTC
V: TRBV12-3/TRBV12-4; size: many; D: TRBD2; J: TRBJ2-7; CDR3: CASSPLIAGGPHEQYF; DNA: TGTGCCAGCAGCCCCCTAATAGCGGGGGGGCCGCACGAGCAGTACTTC
V: TRBV20-1; size: -; D: TRBD1; J: TRBJ1-1; CDR3: CSASAQGGHMNTEAFF; DNA: TGCAGTGCTAGTGCGCAGGGGGGACACATGAACACTGAAGCTTTCTTT
V: TRBV7-3; size: -; D: -; J: TRBJ1-2; CDR3: CASSSGVSYGYTF; DNA: TGTGCCAGCAGCTCCGGGGTCAGCTATGGCTACACCTTC
V: TRBV7-9; size: -; D: -; J: TRBJ2-3; CDR3: CASRVGGWTDTQYF; DNA: TGTGCCAGCCGGGTTGGGGGGTGGACAGATACGCAGTATTTT
V: TRBV6-5; size: -; D: -; J: TRBJ2-3; CDR3: CASSYSAGSTDTQYF; DNA: TGTGCCAGCAGTTACTCCGCGGGGAGCACAGATACGCAGTATTTT
V: TRBV24-1; size: few; D: -; J: TRBJ2-3; CDR3: CATSDFSSTDTQYF; DNA: TGTGCCACCTCCGACTTCTCTAGCACAGATACGCAGTATTTT
V: TRBV27; size: few; D: -; J: TRBJ2-5; CDR3: CASSLFGPGETQYF; DNA: TGTGCCAGCAGTTTATTTGGCCCGGGAGAGACCCAGTACTTC
V: TRBV25-1; size: few; D: -; J: TRBJ1-2; CDR3: CASSDWGFREGYGYTF; DNA: TGTGCCAGCAGTGATTGGGGATTCCGGGAGGGGTATGGCTACACCTTC
V: TRBV10-1; size: few; D: -; J: TRBJ2-3; CDR3: CASSGLRGDTQYF; DNA: TGCGCCAGCAGCGGATTGCGCGGAGATACGCAGTATTTT
V: TRBV20-1; size: -; D: -; J: TRBJ1-1; CDR3: CSARDLDRPTTEAFF; DNA: TGCAGTGCTAGAGATCTCGACAGGCCGACGACTGAAGCTTTCTTT
V: TRBV20-1; size: -; D: -; J: TRBJ2-1; CDR3: CSASNNEQFF; DNA: TGCAGTGCCTCTAACAATGAGCAGTTCTTC
V: TRBV20-1; size: few; D: -; J: TRBJ1-1; CDR3: CSASPPGVSEAFF; DNA: TGCAGTGCTAGCCCCCCCGGGGTATCTGAAGCTTTCTTT
V: TRBV5-6; size: -; D: TRBD2; J: TRBJ2-3; CDR3: CASSFYASGGLNTQYF; DNA: TGTGCCAGCAGCTTTTATGCTAGCGGGGGTTTGAATACGCAGTATTTT
V: TRBV20-1; size: many; D: -; J: TRBJ1-1; CDR3: CSATGNTEAFF; DNA: TGCAGTGCTACAGGGAACACTGAAGCTTTCTTT
V: TRBV9; size: few; D: TRBD2; J: TRBJ2-1; CDR3: CASSVERGLAGAGNEQFF; DNA: TGTGCCAGCAGCGTAGAGAGGGGACTAGCGGGAGCCGGGAATGAGCAGTTCTTC
V: TRBV6-1; size: many; D: TRBD1; J: TRBJ2-1; CDR3: CASSRDREPNEQFF; DNA: TGTGCCAGCAGTCGGGACAGGGAACCCAATGAGCAGTTCTTC
V: TRBV24-1; size: many; D: -; J: TRBJ2-1; CDR3: CATSDYRDGDEQFF; DNA: TGTGCCACCAGTGATTACCGGGACGGCGATGAGCAGTTCTTC
V: TRBV12-3/TRBV12-4; size: few; D: -; J: TRBJ2-1; CDR3: CASSFQGRSVFGDEQFF; DNA: TGTGCCAGCAGTTTTCAGGGGCGGTCTGTGTTTGGGGATGAGCAGTTCTTC
V: TRBV20-1; size: few; D: TRBD1; J: TRBJ1-1; CDR3: CSLGTGYRAFF; DNA: TGCAGTCTAGGGACAGGGTATCGGGCTTTCTTT
V: TRBV25-1; size: -; D: -; J: TRBJ2-7; CDR3: CASSELGVSEQYF; DNA: TGTGCCAGCAGTGAATTGGGGGTAAGCGAGCAGTACTTC
V: TRBV11-2; size: many; D: -; J: TRBJ1-1; CDR3: CASSPGVSGSEAFF; DNA: TGTGCCAGCAGCCCGGGGGTTAGCGGGTCTGAAGCTTTCTTT
V: TRBV27; size: few; D: TRBD2; J: TRBJ2-4; CDR3: CASSFRTSGGETAKNIQYF; DNA: TGTGCCAGCAGTTTTCGGACTAGCGGGGGGGAGACAGCCAAAAACATTCAGTACTTC
V: TRBV29-1; size: many; D: -; J: TRBJ2-2; CDR3: CSVGKGAGELFF; DNA: TGCAGCGTTGGGAAGGGCGCCGGGGAGCTGTTTTTT
V: TRBV6-1; size: -; D: -; J: TRBJ2-6; CDR3: CASRPRTSGANVLTF; DNA: TGTGCCAGCAGACCCAGAACCTCTGGGGCCAACGTCCTGACTTTC
V: TRBV11-2; size: once; D: -; J: TRBJ2-3; CDR3: CASSLERTGPSTDTQYF; DNA: TGTGCCAGCAGCTTAGAACGGACGGGACCTAGCACAGATACGCAGTATTTT
V: TRBV12-3/TRBV12-4; size: many; D: TRBD2; J: TRBJ2-7; CDR3: CASSRGLAGAGEQYF; DNA: TGTGCCAGCAGTCGAGGACTAGCGGGGGCAGGAGAGCAGTACTTC
V: TRBV7-1; size: many; D: -; J: TRBJ2-2; CDR3: CASSSAYTPGGDFFMSNTGELFF; DNA: TGTGCCAGCAGCTCAGCCTATACCCCAGGGGGGGACTTTTTCATGTCGAACACCGGGGAGCTGTTTTTT
V: TRBV2; size: -; D: -; J: TRBJ2-1; CDR3: CASSRPYNEQFF; DNA: TGTGCCAGCAGCCGGCCCTACAATGAGCAGTTCTTC
V: TRBV6-5; size: -; D: -; J: TRBJ1-2; CDR3: CASSYSRRETVYGYTF; DNA: TGTGCCAGCAGTTACTCGAGACGGGAAACGGTCTATGGCTACACCTTC
V: TRBV5-1; size: few; D: -; J: TRBJ2-1; CDR3: CASSLEGGPADEQFF; DNA: TGCGCCAGCAGCTTAGAGGGGGGGCCTGCTGATGAGCAGTTCTTC
V: TRBV20-1; size: few; D: TRBD1; J: TRBJ1-2; CDR3: CSARLPQGADGYTF; DNA: TGCAGTGCTAGGCTACCACAGGGGGCGGATGGCTACACCTTC
V: TRBV7-9; size: -; D: TRBD2; J: TRBJ2-1; CDR3: CASSSSGGNNEQFF; DNA: TGTGCCAGCAGCTCTAGCGGGGGTAACAATGAGCAGTTCTTC
V: TRBV20-1; size: -; D: -; J: TRBJ1-5; CDR3: CSASSSQINQPQHF; DNA: TGCAGTGCTAGTTCGAGCCAGATCAATCAGCCCCAGCATTTT
V: TRBV27; size: many; D: -; J: TRBJ2-1; CDR3: CASSLSKGPFYNEQFF; DNA: TGTGCCAGCAGTTTATCGAAAGGTCCCTTCTACAATGAGCAGTTCTTC
V: TRBV6-2/TRBV6-3; size: few; D: TRBD1; J: TRBJ1-6; CDR3: CASNRQGNSPLHF; DNA: TGTGCCAGCAACCGACAGGGCAATTCACCCCTCCACTTT
V: TRBV6-2/TRBV6-3; size: many; D: TRBD2; J: TRBJ2-3; CDR3: CASGGLVGTDTQYF; DNA: TGTGCCAGCGGTGGACTAGTTGGCACAGATACGCAGTATTTT
V: TRBV20-1; size: -; D: TRBD2; J: TRBJ2-5; CDR3: CSARWGRVGQETQYF; DNA: TGCAGTGCTAGGTGGGGGAGGGTGGGCCAAGAGACCCAGTACTTC
V: TRBV20-1; size: many; D: TRBD1; J: TRBJ2-1; CDR3: CSAHRGSGEQFF; DNA: TGCAGTGCTCACAGGGGGTCAGGTGAGCAGTTCTTC
V: TRBV27; size: many; D: -; J: TRBJ2-6; CDR3: CASTGSGANVLTF; DNA: TGTGCCAGCACGGGCTCTGGGGCCAACGTCCTGACTTTC
V: TRBV5-1; size: -; D: -; J: TRBJ2-6; CDR3: CASSLGRQSSGANVLTF; DNA: TGCGCCAGCAGCTTGGGAAGGCAGTCCTCTGGGGCCAACGTCCTGACTTTC
V: TRBV6-2/TRBV6-3; size: -; D: -; J: TRBJ2-2; CDR3: CASSYGYPNTGELFF; DNA: TGTGCCAGCAGTTACGGTTACCCGAACACCGGGGAGCTGTTTTTT
V: TRBV12-3/TRBV12-4; size: few; D: TRBD1; J: TRBJ2-7; CDR3: CASSIPLGQGFHEQYF; DNA: TGTGCCAGCAGCATACCCTTAGGACAGGGATTCCACGAGCAGTACTTC
V: TRBV12-3/TRBV12-4; size: -; D: -; J: TRBJ2-1; CDR3: CASRELGSGGNEQFF; DNA: TGTGCCAGCAGAGAACTTGGGTCGGGTGGCAATGAGCAGTTCTTC
V: TRBV7-9; size: many; D: TRBD1; J: TRBJ2-4; CDR3: CASSFSRQGARNIQYF; DNA: TGTGCCAGCAGCTTCTCTCGACAGGGAGCACGGAACATTCAGTACTTC
V: TRBV7-2; size: few; D: -; J: TRBJ1-4; CDR3: CASSASGTRNEKLFF; DNA: TGTGCCAGCAGCGCCTCAGGGACCCGAAATGAAAAACTGTTTTTT
V: TRBV20-1; size: -; D: -; J: TRBJ2-2; CDR3: CSATSGLYTGELFF; DNA: TGCAGTGCAACCTCCGGACTCTACACCGGGGAGCTGTTTTTT
V: TRBV29-1; size: -; D: -; J: TRBJ2-2; CDR3: CSGGVITGELFF; DNA: TGCAGCGGGGGGGTTATCACCGGGGAGCTGTTTTTT